These 2 T cell receptor beta chains were sequenced from one sample in a study of CD8+ T cells in alopecia areata. Sequencing relied on a cDNA template that was reverse transcribed from extracted RNA. The repertoire was sequenced with immunoSEQ multiplex PCR; TCRdb's copy has only in-frame clones and lacks some. Of 90,000 to 150,000 clones in the sample, around 61% are singletons; the top ten hold around 2.7%. Material for sequencing was CD4+ T cells sorted from blood. The source is a human donor in good health.

This chain connects TRBV25-1 to TRBJ1-2; tentative D call: TRBD1 (6 bases). Per germline, CDR1 MGHDK and CDR2 SYGVNS. Trimming took off 7 bases at V and 4 bases at J, with 13 bases between the two ends. The CDR3 is 13 amino acids. The CDR3 protein is CASTPGTPYGYTF. The CDR3 coding sequence is TGTGCCAGCACCCCCGGGACACCCTATGGCTACACCTTC.

This chain joins TRBV6-1 and TRBJ1-5; D is uncertain. V dropped 7 bases and J dropped 2 bases, with 12 bases sitting between them. This CDR3 has 14 residues. CDR1 is MNHNS, CDR2 SASEGT, per germline. The CDR3 DNA reads as TGTGCCAGCACCGAGGTGTGGGGCAATCAGCCCCAGCATTTT. Translation: CASTEVWGNQPQHF.